This TCR beta chain was profiled in a study of blood T cell repertoires in COVID-19 (dated by TCRdb to 2018 to 2020). Turning to the overall study: Samples covering the acute and convalescent phases of COVID-19 were provided by collaborators in the United States, Italy and Spain. The repertoires were made available in a free public database intended to serve as a resource for research on the immune response to SARS-CoV-2. Sample metadata almost always included a de-identified subject ID, COVID-19 status, age in years and sex. Where available, HLA class I and class II types were obtained from metadata supplied by the sample provider rather than from assay-based typing. The material from the prospective study consisted of cDNA or gDNA derived from T cells, B-cell-depleted T cells, or PBMCs. Deeply sampled blood TCRbeta repertoires from subjects exposed to, actively infected with, or recovered from COVID-19 were included in the dataset. Samples were obtained from the ongoing ImmuneRACE study (first 160 participants) and from some 1,300 subjects provided by 6 global collaborators. What the authors observed across the whole study: The amount of clinical and demographic metadata varied by source and participant and was provided uncurated.

Each collaborating institution followed its own protocols to collect whole blood in K2EDTA tubes. For TCRbeta analysis, collaborators shipped samples in one of three forms: frozen whole blood, isolated PBMCs, or DNA extracted from either of those sample types. Comments on this clone: No cognate antigen has been identified for it. No base quality values were provided; no much bigger clone lies one nucleotide off.

TCRbeta CDR3 regions were amplified from genomic DNA by means of the immunoSEQ Assay, a bias-controlled multiplex PCR. The source study handled its data this way. Nucleated cell counts per sample were estimated from amplification of reference gene primers within the assay. To quantify the absolute abundance of each unique TCRbeta CDR3 rearrangement, sequence reads were collapsed and filtered. For each sample, productive Simpson clonality was calculated as the square root of Simpson's diversity index across productive rearrangements. TCRdb retrieved this table from immuneACCESS and kept in-frame rearrangements only. Not all clones are present; in checked studies, unresolved V genes account for under half, and no reason is known for the remainder. V and J calls and clone size are as listed in that table; D and trimming were resolved from the DNA. Recorded for this sample are 400,000 to 550,000 clones; around 89% of them occurred a single time. The ten largest clones capture roughly 4% of the sample.

This clonotype was obtained from a woman in her thirties with acute or convalescent COVID-19. The sample was peripheral blood.

At the DNA level, the sequence is TGTGCCAGCAGTTTCCAGGGAATGACAGATACGCAGTATTTT. This codes for CASSFQGMTDTQYF. The rearranged segments are TRBV27 and TRBJ2-3, with a weak D call of TRBD1 (5 bases match). Including cysteine and phenylalanine, the CDR3 has 14 amino acids. The kept DNA is CDR3 alone, 42 bases in frame from the first base. According to the germline V gene (reference sequence), CDR1 reads MNHEY and CDR2 reads SMNVEV. Cut back by 3 bases and 3 bases, the V and J ends lie 10 bases apart.